This T cell receptor beta chain was sequenced during a study of T-cell memory formation after mild COVID-19. Between the trimmed V and J ends, which lost 4 bases and 5 bases, there was a span of 12 bases. Germline V gene data show CDR1 as SGHRS and CDR2 as YFSETQ. This CDR3 has 14 residues. TCRdb recomputed calls from the 5' RACE reads with MiXCR, one row per CDR3 protein. The data hold 410,000 or so distinct CDR3 sequences, with less than 25% observed a single time. The table lists this clonotype with a few counts. The clonotype was recovered from an adult woman who had mild COVID-19 (a few samples of this study predate the infection). Cell type and time point are not known. Sequenced material: PBMCs or a T cell subset sorted from them (not recorded which). This chain connects TRBV5-1 to TRBJ2-2, with D possibly matching TRBD1 (6 bases). The CDR3: CASSRDTQTGELFF. In nucleotides, the CDR3 is TGCGCCAGCAGCCGGGACACGCAAACCGGGGAGCTGTTTTTT.